One sample yielded the 14 T cell receptor beta chains listed below, sequenced in a study of T cell responses to AZD1222 COVID-19 vaccine. Data came from immunoSEQ multiplex PCR; TCRdb stores just in-frame clones and leaves some out. The sample consists of about 140,000 clones, about 86% of them appearing once. This specimen consisted of peripheral blood, obtained on day 0 of AZD1222 vaccination. These receptors came from an adult in good health.

This chain uses TRBV10-3 with TRBJ1-2; 9 nucleotides match TRBD1. V gave up 4 bases and J gave up 4 bases; unmatched junction bases: 10. The CDR3 covers 16 residues. Germline lookup yields CDR1 ENHRY and CDR2 SYGVKD. CDR3 bases: TGTGCCATCAGTGCTAGTGGAGGACAGGGGAGCTATGGCTACACCTTC. Its translation is CAISASGGQGSYGYTF.

The rearrangement uses TRBV11-2 and TRBJ1-1; 7 nucleotides agree with TRBD1. After removal of 4 bases from V and 8 bases from J, the junction contained 16 bases not matched to a gene. Looked up from germline, CDR1 is SGHAT and CDR2 is FQNNGV. The CDR3 has 16 amino acids. The CDR3 nucleotides are TGTGCCAGCAGCTACCCAGTGACAGGGTCCATCGGCGAAGCTTTCTTT. Protein: CASSYPVTGSIGEAFF.

The genes are TRBV5-6 and TRBJ1-6, with D hard to call. The V end was cut by 2 bases, the J end by 14 bases, with 11 bases between. The germline gives CDR1 SGHDT, CDR2 YYEEEE. This CDR3 has 12 residues. In nucleotides, the CDR3 is TGTGCCAGCAGCTTTCCTGCCTCTTCCCTCCACTTT. It is translated as CASSFPASSLHF.

The rearrangement links TRBV5-1 to TRBJ1-1, with D tentatively TRBD1 (6 bases). With 4 bases removed from V and 1 base from J, the gap between germline ends came to 17 bases. Germline lookup yields CDR1 SGHRS and CDR2 YFSETQ. CDR3 length: 16 residues. CDR3 in DNA: TGCGCCAGCAGCAGGGGGGAGGTCCTCGAGAACACTGAAGCTTTCTTT. This translates into CASSRGEVLENTEAFF.

This chain uses TRBV3-1 (or the pseudogene TRBV3-2) with TRBJ2-7, with unresolved D. Germline CDR1 is LGHDT and CDR2 is YNNKEL (reference sequence). Trimming left V 6 bases short and J 0 bases short, with 15 bases between. The CDR3 has 15 residues. CDR3: CASRPTDFSSYEQYF. In nucleotides, the CDR3 is TGTGCCAGCAGGCCGACGGATTTCAGCTCCTACGAGCAGTACTTC.

V is TRBV19 and J is TRBJ2-7; D is unclear. CDR3 length equals 14 residues. Trimming took 3 bases from V and 0 from J, leaving 9 bases between them. Germline CDR1 and CDR2: LNHDA and SQIVND (reference sequence). CDR3 protein: CASSIWADSYEQYF. The CDR3 DNA sequence: TGTGCCAGTAGTATTTGGGCGGACTCCTACGAGCAGTACTTC.

This clone has a single count. This rearrangement joins TRBV5-6 to TRBJ1-1; unclear D gene. CDR1 is SGHDT and CDR2 is YYEEEE in the germline V gene. There are 16 residues in the CDR3. The V and J ends lost 3 bases and 4 bases respectively, with 19 bases between them. CDR3 protein: CASSSIRTTRGTEAFF. For the CDR3, the DNA is TGTGCCAGCAGCTCCATAAGGACGACGAGAGGCACTGAAGCTTTCTTT.

The chain links TRBV2 to TRBJ2-7; D unclear. The ends were cut back, 8 bases at V and 6 bases at J, with 17 bases in the middle. The length of the CDR3 is 13 residues. CDR1 SNHLY and CDR2 FYNNEI come from the germline V gene. The CDR3: CASGWVGPREQYF. In DNA, the CDR3 is TGTGCCAGCGGGTGGGTGGGTCCCCGCGAGCAGTACTTC.

This chain links TRBV9 with TRBJ1-1; D call uncertain. Trimming shortened V by 4 bases and J by 6 bases, and 13 bases separated the two germline ends. The germline V gene encodes CDR1 SGDLS and CDR2 YYNGEE. The CDR3 consists of 13 residues. The CDR3 nucleotides are TGTGCCAGCAGCCCCACGGCTCACGCTGAAGCTTTCTTT. Protein sequence: CASSPTAHAEAFF.

V is TRBV5-4 and J is TRBJ2-7; D is possibly TRBD2 (6 bases). CDR1 is SGHNT and CDR2 is YYREEE in the germline V gene (reference sequence). The CDR3 consists of 14 residues. Trimming cost V 0 bases and J 4 bases, with 11 bases left between them. CDR3 loop: CASSLVGSRYEQYF. DNA for the CDR3: TGTGCCAGCAGCTTGGTCGGGAGTAGATACGAGCAGTACTTC.

The V call is TRBV25-1, the J call TRBJ2-7, with TRBD2 identical over 9 bases. The CDR3 consists of 15 residues. CDR1 and CDR2 (germline): MGHDK, SYGVNS. V lost 6 bases, J lost 2 bases, and 8 bases stayed unmatched. The CDR3 DNA reads TGTGCCAGCAGGGCGTCTAGCGGGGCTCCCTACGAGCAGTACTTC. Protein product: CASRASSGAPYEQYF.

This chain uses TRBV6-1 with TRBJ1-4; a weak D match, TRBD1 (6 bases). In germline, CDR1 is MNHNS, CDR2 SASEGT. V gave up 2 bases and J gave up 12 bases, with 13 bases separating them. This CDR3 is 13 amino acids long. CDR3 amino acids: CASSETGFLELFF. CDR3 DNA sequence: TGTGCCAGCAGTGAAACAGGGTTTCTAGAACTGTTTTTT.

The genes are TRBV30 and TRBJ1-1; 7 bases fit TRBD1. CDR1 is GTSNPN and CDR2 is SVGIG in the germline V gene (reference sequence). Trimming removed 2 bases from V and 3 bases from J; junction bases left unmatched: 15. The CDR3 loop spans 17 amino acids. The CDR3 region is CAWSPHHRGVGDTEAFF. The DNA for the CDR3 is TGTGCCTGGAGTCCACATCACAGGGGCGTAGGGGACACTGAAGCTTTCTTT.

The chain joins TRBV6-2 or TRBV6-3 to TRBJ2-3; 9 nucleotides align to TRBD1. This CDR3 contains 15 residues. The germline V gene has CDR1 MNHEY and CDR2 SVGEGT. The trim removed 5 bases at V and 0 bases at J, leaving 3 bases unmatched. CDR3 sequence reads: CASSIGQGSTDTQYF. CDR3 bases: TGTGCCAGCAGTATAGGACAGGGGAGCACAGATACGCAGTATTTT.